This T cell receptor beta chain was profiled in a study of control samples from healthy donors and cancer patients (dated by TCRdb to between 2020 and 2021). V ends up 2 bases short and J 7 bases short, with an unmatched junction base count of 11. The germline V gene (reference sequence) provides CDR1 SEHNR and CDR2 FQNEAQ. The CDR3, from cysteine to phenylalanine, totals 16 residues. Here the CDR3 DNA is all that survives: 48 bases in frame from base 1. Preparation of the library involved the immunoSEQ multiplex PCR assay. TCRdb holds this immuneACCESS table with in-frame rearrangements only. Some clones are missing; in checked studies, unresolved V genes explain under half, and the rest has no known cause. This sample comprises 130,000 to 150,000 clones, more than 90% of them detected only once. Approximately 10% of the sample comes from the top ten. On this clone: Its target antigen remains unknown. Per-nucleotide qualities are absent, and no much larger clonotype sits a single base away.

The material sequenced was blood. The clonotype originates from a man aged 30 to 39 in good health. This chain joins TRBV7-9 to TRBJ2-1; 7 middle bases align to TRBD2. The encoded CDR3 is CASSLLAGGSLNEQFF. The DNA sequence is given as TGTGCCAGCAGCTTACTGGCCGGCGGGAGTTTGAATGAGCAGTTCTTC.